The rows below give T cell receptor beta chains drawn from one sample of a study of T cell repertoires in cytomegalovirus infection. TCRdb reanalysed the reads using MiXCR and keeps one entry per CDR3 protein. This table holds roughly 310,000 distinct CDR3 sequences, about 17% found once. Source material: PBMCs. These receptors were collected from a human donor in good health (CMV status not recorded). Some clones in this sample may be carry-over from other donors' samples. CDR3s include the opening cysteine and the closing phenylalanine or tryptophan. The D gene is left open where the match is weak. Rows may omit the clone size; those that give it use once, few, many or a size class.

many,TRBV7-6,TRBJ1-1,TRBD1,TGTGCCAGCAGCGACCCGGACAGGCTGGGGACTGAAGCTTTCTTT,CASSDPDRLGTEAFF
many,TRBV12-3/TRBV12-4,TRBJ2-1,NA,TGTGCCAGCAGGGATTACAATGAGCAGTTCTTC,CASRDYNEQFF
NA,TRBV15,TRBJ1-2,NA,TGTGCCACCAGCAGAGATCGGGGGCCTGGTGGCTATGGCTACACCTTC,CATSRDRGPGGYGYTF
NA,TRBV20-1,TRBJ2-1,TRBD1,TGCAGTGCTAGGACCGGGACAGGCCCGAATGAGCAGTTCTTC,CSARTGTGPNEQFF
NA,TRBV20-1,TRBJ2-3,TRBD2,TGCAGTGCTCCCCGGGGGGAGGCAGATACGCAGTATTTT,CSAPRGEADTQYF
NA,TRBV5-1,TRBJ2-1,TRBD2,TGCGCCAGCAGCTTGGGTTACGCGGGGGGCCACAATGAGCAGTTCTTC,CASSLGYAGGHNEQFF
few,TRBV7-8,TRBJ2-3,TRBD2,TGTGCCAGCAGCTTAGGGATATTAGCGGGGGGAGACACAGATACGCAGTATTTT,CASSLGILAGGDTDTQYF
NA,TRBV18,TRBJ2-2,NA,TGTGCCAGCTCACCACCCTCAAGGTCGCCCGGGGAGCTGTTTTTT,CASSPPSRSPGELFF
few,TRBV20-1,TRBJ2-5,TRBD1,TGCAGTGCGGTGACAGGGGTGTACCAAGAGACCCAGTACTTC,CSAVTGVYQETQYF
few,TRBV6-5,TRBJ1-4,NA,TGTGCCAGCAGGGGAGGGGGGGAAGGAAATGAAAAACTGTTTTTT,CASRGGGEGNEKLFF
NA,TRBV11-2,TRBJ2-5,NA,TGTGCCAGCAGCGCCCATTTTGCACCTAAAGAGACCCAGTACTTC,CASSAHFAPKETQYF
NA,TRBV7-2,TRBJ2-1,NA,TGTGCCAGCAGTCTCATAAGCCCTTACAATGAGCAGTTCTTC,CASSLISPYNEQFF
many,TRBV7-2,TRBJ1-1,TRBD1,TGTGCCAGCAGCGCCGGACAGGGTTTATCGACTGAAGCTTTCTTT,CASSAGQGLSTEAFF
NA,TRBV28,TRBJ2-3,NA,TGTGCCAGTATCAGGGAGACGGGCACAGATACGCAGTATTTT,CASIRETGTDTQYF
NA,TRBV6-9,TRBJ2-6,TRBD2,TGTGCCAGCAGTATTAATAAGGACAGCGGGGGGGGTCCTGGGGCCAACGTCCTGACTTTC,CASSINKDSGGGPGANVLTF
many,TRBV28,TRBJ1-2,NA,TGTGCCAGCAGCAACTATGGCTACACCTTC,CASSNYGYTF
few,TRBV15,TRBJ2-3,TRBD1,TGTGCCACCAGCAGAGAACAGGGGGCATGGAATACGCAGTATTTT,CATSREQGAWNTQYF
many,TRBV6-1,TRBJ1-2,TRBD1,TGTGCCAGCAGTGGGTTTTGGACAGGCGGCTTCCGCTTC,CASSGFWTGGFRF
many,TRBV7-2,TRBJ2-1,TRBD1,TGTGCCAGCAGCTCCAGGGGACAGGGGAATGAGCAGTTCTTC,CASSSRGQGNEQFF
few,TRBV7-2,TRBJ2-2,NA,TGTGCCAGCAGCTTTCAGGCGACCGGGGAGCTGTTTTTT,CASSFQATGELFF
many,TRBV12-3/TRBV12-4,TRBJ2-3,NA,TGTGCCAGCAGGGTATGGGAATCTACGCAGTATTTT,CASRVWESTQYF
few,TRBV6-1,TRBJ1-5,NA,TGTGCCAGCAGTGAATATTTTATCGGGGCCCAGCCCCAGCATTTT,CASSEYFIGAQPQHF
many,TRBV7-2,TRBJ2-2,NA,TGTGCCAGCAGCTTACAGGGAAGGGGCGCCGGGGAGCTGTTTTTT,CASSLQGRGAGELFF
NA,TRBV20-1,TRBJ2-7,TRBD1,TGCAGTGCTAGAGAAGGGGGCTCGGACGAGCAGTACTTC,CSAREGGSDEQYF
NA,TRBV6-2/TRBV6-3,TRBJ1-5,TRBD1,TGTGCCAGCAGTTACTCGCGGACAGGGGTTTTACGCAATCAGCCCCAGCATTTT,CASSYSRTGVLRNQPQHF
few,TRBV25-1,TRBJ1-2,NA,TGTGCCAGCGCCGCAGGACGCTATGGCTACACCTTC,CASAAGRYGYTF
NA,TRBV12-3/TRBV12-4,TRBJ2-3,NA,TGTGCCAGCAGTGCCTACAGGGTGGGCACAGATACGCAGTATTTT,CASSAYRVGTDTQYF
NA,TRBV12-3/TRBV12-4,TRBJ2-5,NA,TGTGCCAGCAGTTTAGTGCAGGGGCAAGGGAAAGAGACCCAGTACTTC,CASSLVQGQGKETQYF
many,TRBV7-9,TRBJ1-6,NA,TGTGCCAGCAGCTTAGTGCCCCCCGGCCTTGGACCCCTCCACTTT,CASSLVPPGLGPLHF
few,TRBV20-1,TRBJ2-2,TRBD1,TGCAGTGGACAGGGGCCCCCCGCGAACACCGGGGAGCTGTTTTTT,CSGQGPPANTGELFF
few,TRBV6-6,TRBJ2-3,TRBD2,TGTGCCAGCAGTTACTCGCGACTAGCGGGGGTGTCTAGGACAGATACGCAGTATTTT,CASSYSRLAGVSRTDTQYF
many,TRBV7-9,TRBJ2-1,NA,TGTGCCAGGATACGATTAGGGGCTCTGTACAATGAGCAGTTCTTC,CARIRLGALYNEQFF
few,TRBV28,TRBJ2-7,TRBD1,TGTGCCAGCAGTCTCTTTCCCGGGACAGGGGCAATGAGGAGCTCCTACGAGCAGTACTTC,CASSLFPGTGAMRSSYEQYF
few,TRBV7-2,TRBJ2-4,NA,TGTGCCAGCAGCTTAGGCGGCCCCCGGATAGGGGACATTCAGTACTTC,CASSLGGPRIGDIQYF
once,TRBV29-1,TRBJ2-7,NA,TGCAGCGTTGGGCCTACCCCTTACGAGCAGTACTTC,CSVGPTPYEQYF
few,TRBV4-2,TRBJ2-1,TRBD2,TGTGCCAGCAGCCAAGATCGTCGGGGGGGGGATATAGAGCAGTTCTTC,CASSQDRRGGDIEQFF
NA,TRBV28,TRBJ1-4,NA,TGTGCCAGCAGTTTATTTGGAACAGGGAATCTCCTAAATGAAAAACTGTTTTTT,CASSLFGTGNLLNEKLFF
NA,TRBV20-1,TRBJ2-3,NA,TGCAGCTGGACCTCATCAGGAGATACGCAGTATTTT,CSWTSSGDTQYF
many,TRBV7-8,TRBJ2-5,NA,TGTGCCAGCAGTTCTTTAGGGGAGACCCAGTACTTC,CASSSLGETQYF
few,TRBV27,TRBJ1-5,TRBD1,TGTGCCAGCAGCCCTGAGAGGGGGCCAGGTCAGCCCCAGCATTTT,CASSPERGPGQPQHF
NA,TRBV7-9,TRBJ2-1,TRBD2,TGTGCCAGCAGCTCCTTAACTAGCGGGGGGATGGTTGAGCAGTTCTTC,CASSSLTSGGMVEQFF
few,TRBV6-1,TRBJ2-7,NA,TGTGCCAGCAGTGAACGCAGCTACGAGCAGTACTTC,CASSERSYEQYF
many,TRBV7-8,TRBJ1-6,NA,TGTGCCAGCAGCTTAGAAATCGGGCCGGGGAGCTCCTATAATTCACCCCTCCACTTT,CASSLEIGPGSSYNSPLHF
few,TRBV5-1,TRBJ1-2,NA,TGCGCCAGCAGCTTGGATTTCGGGCATTCCAACTATGGCTACACCTTC,CASSLDFGHSNYGYTF
NA,TRBV7-9,TRBJ1-5,NA,TGTGCCAGCAGCCGCTCGGGCCCTTATGGCAATCAGCCCCAGCATTTT,CASSRSGPYGNQPQHF
NA,TRBV6-8,TRBJ2-7,NA,TGTGCCAGTAGGGGGAGTGGGGCATTAAGCTCCTACGAGCAGTACTTC,CASRGSGALSSYEQYF
NA,TRBV6-8,TRBJ2-1,NA,TGTGCCAGCAGGGTGCGGGGCAGCCTCTCCTACAATGAGCAGTTCTTC,CASRVRGSLSYNEQFF